The 29 T cell receptor beta chains reported below all come from one sample, sequenced in a study of cytomegalovirus exposure and HLA in healthy donors. PCR was performed using 60 Vbeta and 13 Jbeta primers. Libraries were prepared by immunoSEQ multiplex PCR; TCRdb keeps only in-frame clonotypes and omits some of them. The sample consists of 33,000 or so clones, approximately 91% of them appearing once. The sequenced sample consisted of PBMCs. The receptors here all came from a woman in her late teens or twenties in good health and CMV-seronegative.

The chain joins TRBV15 to TRBJ1-5; D might be TRBD1 (6 bases). The CDR3 is made up of 15 amino acids. V was shortened by 5 bases and J by 3 bases, with 14 bases between the two germline ends. Germline values: CDR1 LNHNV, CDR2 YYDKDF (reference sequence). This CDR3 reads CATSSDGQLNQPQHF. The CDR3 nucleotides read TGTGCCACCAGCTCCGACGGACAGCTCAATCAGCCCCAGCATTTT.

The CDR3 protein is CANLAGGEGDTQYF. CDR3 coding DNA: TGTGCCAACCTAGCGGGAGGAGAAGGAGATACGCAGTATTTT. V gene TRBV2 combines with J gene TRBJ2-3, with 11 bases aligning to TRBD2. Germline assignment: CDR1 SNHLY and CDR2 FYNNEI. The V and J ends lost 10 bases and 5 bases, in that order; junction bases with no gene match: 8. This CDR3 is built from 14 residues.

The gene calls are TRBV4-2 and TRBJ2-1; 9 nucleotides match TRBD1. The J segment lost 2 bases and the V segment lost 2 bases, leaving 4 bases of the junction unmatched. The CDR3 totals 16 residues. Germline loops: CDR1 LGHNA, CDR2 YNFKEQ. Here the CDR3 reads CASSQPGQGPYNEQFF. The CDR3 coding sequence is TGTGCCAGCAGCCAACCGGGACAGGGCCCCTACAATGAGCAGTTCTTC.

The chain has TRBV5-4 and TRBJ2-5; D unclear. CDR3 length: 14 amino acids. The germline gives CDR1 SGHNT, CDR2 YYREEE (reference sequence). V lost 0 bases to trimming and J lost 1 base, with 7 bases between them. For the CDR3, the DNA is TGTGCCAGCAGCTTGGTTGGCGGCCAAGAGACCCAGTACTTC. It yields the protein CASSLVGGQETQYF.

The chain links TRBV7-6 to TRBJ2-5; 7 positions agree with TRBD1. The germline V gene encodes CDR1 SGHVS and CDR2 FNYEAQ. The CDR3 consists of 14 residues. V shed 5 bases and J 7 bases; nucleotides not matched to a gene: 10. The chain's CDR3 is CASSPRTGQGTQYF. The CDR3 DNA sequence: TGTGCCAGCAGCCCACGGACAGGCCAGGGGACCCAGTACTTC.

This chain uses TRBV10-2 with TRBJ2-4, with D possibly TRBD2 on 7 matching bases. V was clipped by 6 bases and J by 4 bases, with 19 bases between them. This CDR3 region has 16 residues. Germline V CDR1 and CDR2: WSHSY, SAAADI. CDR3 coding DNA: TGCGCCAGCAGCCTCAATGCGGGGGCCGGGAAAAACATTCAGTACTTC. Translation: CASSLNAGAGKNIQYF.

The J gene is TRBJ2-1, the V gene TRBV5-8, with D perhaps matching TRBD1 (6 bases). V was shortened by 3 bases and J by 3 bases, with 19 bases between the two germline ends. There are 17 residues in the CDR3. Germline CDR1 is SGHTS and CDR2 is YDEGEE. This CDR3 reads CASSWISGTINYNEQFF. The DNA for the CDR3 is TGTGCCAGCAGCTGGATTTCAGGGACAATAAACTACAATGAGCAGTTCTTC.

The chain carries TRBV7-2 and TRBJ2-1; 9 positions match TRBD1. Per the germline V gene, CDR1 is SGHTA and CDR2 is FQGNSA. V lost 1 base to trimming and J lost 6 bases; unmatched junction nucleotides: 7. There are 16 residues in the CDR3. CDR3 residues: CASSLGDRDWVNEQFF. CDR3 coding DNA: TGTGCCAGCAGCTTAGGGGACAGGGATTGGGTCAATGAGCAGTTCTTC.

V usage is TRBV7-2 and J usage is TRBJ2-5; TRBD2 agrees at 12 bases. Per germline, CDR1 SGHTA and CDR2 FQGNSA. This CDR3 comprises 17 residues. V trimming: 3 bases; J trimming: 2 bases; junction bases outside the gene matches: 7. The CDR3 DNA reads TGTGCCAGCAGCTTGGGCGGGCTAGCGGGAGGGCAAGAGACCCAGTACTTC. It is translated as CASSLGGLAGGQETQYF.

This clone has only one observation. At one end the junction does not follow the germline gene, possibly because of a read error. The chain links TRBV7-9 to TRBJ1-2; 8 bases are a match to TRBD1. This CDR3 is built from 15 residues. Germline V lookup: CDR1 SEHNR, CDR2 FQNEAQ (reference sequence). This CDR3 is CSSSLAFGQGDGYTF. The CDR3 DNA sequence: TGTTCCAGCAGCTTAGCCTTTGGACAGGGTGATGGCTACACCTTC.

The chain joins TRBV10-1 to TRBJ1-6; D is uncertain. The V gene's germline CDR1 is WNHNN and CDR2 SYGVQD (reference sequence). V was shortened by 5 bases and J by 13 bases, with 12 bases between the two germline ends. The CDR3 runs 12 residues. The CDR3 DNA follows: TGCGCCAGCAGTACCTCGTCCGCGCCCCTCCACTTT. Translated: CASSTSSAPLHF.

This clone was seen only a few times. This chain links TRBV19 with TRBJ1-1; possibly TRBD1 for D (5 bases). The CDR3 has 14 amino acids. The ends were cut back, 3 bases at V and 3 bases at J, with 11 bases in the middle. Looked up from germline, CDR1 is LNHDA and CDR2 is SQIVND (reference sequence). CDR3: CASSIGGRYTEAFF. Written as DNA, the CDR3 is TGTGCCAGTAGTATCGGGGGAAGGTACACTGAAGCTTTCTTT.

The chain employs TRBV7-9 and TRBJ2-3; unclear D gene. From germline, CDR1 is SEHNR and CDR2 FQNEAQ (reference sequence). Trimming stripped 5 bases from V and 6 bases from J, with 12 bases between. This CDR3 region has 13 residues. CDR3 sequence (DNA): TGTGCCAGCAGCAGTAGCAGTTCCGATACGCAGTATTTT. Residues: CASSSSSSDTQYF.

This chain connects TRBV27 to TRBJ2-7; D remains ambiguous. V was clipped by 8 bases and J by 4 bases, with 9 bases between them. This CDR3 region has 11 residues. CDR1 and CDR2 (germline): MNHEY, SMNVEV (reference sequence). CDR3 DNA sequence: TGTGCCAGCGGCTTTCAGTACGAGCAGTACTTC. Translated: CASGFQYEQYF.

V usage is TRBV5-4 and J usage is TRBJ1-2; no reliable D call. With 4 bases removed from V and 4 bases from J, the gap between germline ends came to 11 bases. The germline gives CDR1 SGHNT, CDR2 YYREEE (reference sequence). The CDR3 contains 13 residues. This CDR3 reads CASSLQAAYGYTF. The DNA for the CDR3 is TGTGCCAGCAGCCTACAAGCGGCCTATGGCTACACCTTC.

This clone has just a few counts. CDR3 sequence reads: CASSVENSLYSYTF. Here the CDR3 DNA reads TGTGCCAGCAGCGTAGAAAACAGCTTGTATAGCTACACCTTC. J is TRBJ1-2 and V is TRBV9, with D hard to call. This CDR3 comprises 14 residues. Germline loops: CDR1 SGDLS, CDR2 YYNGEE. Deletions cut 0 bases from V and 9 bases from J, with 15 bases between.

This clone was seen a single time. The J gene is TRBJ2-3, the V gene TRBV27, with 13 nucleotides matching TRBD2. Germline V CDR1 and CDR2: MNHEY, SMNVEV (reference sequence). V shed 5 bases, J shed 0 bases, and the junction held 17 bases outside the gene matches. The CDR3 runs 21 residues. The CDR3 coding sequence is TGTGCCAGCAGTGGATACGGGACTAGCGGGGCCAAGCTCCACAGCACAGATACGCAGTATTTT. Its protein is CASSGYGTSGAKLHSTDTQYF.

CDR3 DNA sequence: TGCAGCGTTGAAAGACAGGGGGCCAAAGAGACCCAGTACTTC. This encodes CSVERQGAKETQYF. The chain links TRBV29-1 to TRBJ2-5; 10 nucleotides align to TRBD1. Per germline, CDR1 SQVTM and CDR2 ANQGSEA. The CDR3 is made up of 14 amino acids. After removal of 2 bases from V and 3 bases from J, the junction contained 3 bases not matched to a gene.

The genes are TRBV5-1 and TRBJ2-5; 9 bases match TRBD1. CDR1 is SGHRS and CDR2 is YFSETQ in the germline V gene. The CDR3 runs 14 residues. V trimming: 7 bases; J trimming: 5 bases; junction bases outside the gene matches: 9. CDR3: CASFEQGAWETQYF. As DNA, the CDR3 is TGCGCCAGCTTTGAACAGGGGGCATGGGAGACCCAGTACTTC.

The chain uses TRBV4-1 and TRBJ2-2; D gene uncertain. The V gene lost 2 bases and the J gene lost 5 bases, with 3 bases spanning the gap. CDR3 length: 12 amino acids. Germline CDR1 MGHRA, CDR2 YSYEKL. The CDR3 protein is CASSQTTGELFF. DNA of the CDR3: TGCGCCAGCAGCCAAACAACCGGGGAGCTGTTTTTT.

This clone has just one count. This chain connects TRBV6-8 to TRBJ2-7, with D unresolved. CDR3 size: 15 residues. Germline assignment: CDR1 MNHGY and CDR2 SAAAGT. V gave up 2 bases and J gave up 2 bases, with 13 bases separating them. Here the CDR3 DNA reads TGTGCCAGCAGTTACCTTGGGCAGCACCCCTACGAGCAGTACTTC. It encodes CASSYLGQHPYEQYF.

V and J are TRBV6-5 and TRBJ1-2; D is possibly TRBD1 (6 bases). The CDR3 runs to 14 residues. V was trimmed by 5 bases and J by 4 bases, leaving 14 bases between them. CDR1 is MNHEY and CDR2 is SVGAGI in the germline V gene. CDR3 residues: CASSRTGLAYGYTF. CDR3 in DNA: TGTGCCAGCAGTAGAACAGGGTTAGCCTATGGCTACACCTTC.

CDR3 region: CASRPITGGRETQYF. CDR3 nucleotides: TGTGCCAGCAGGCCAATTACAGGGGGCAGGGAGACCCAGTACTTC. The V gene is TRBV27, the J gene TRBJ2-5, with TRBD1 identical over 9 bases. The CDR3 sequence is 15 residues long. The junction had 10 bases not matched to a gene; V was cut back by 6 bases and J by 5 bases. Germline V gene sequence: CDR1 MNHEY, CDR2 SMNVEV (reference sequence).

The chain recombines TRBV6-1 with TRBJ2-5; 9 nucleotides agree with TRBD1. The CDR3 sequence is 15 residues long. The V gene's germline CDR1 is MNHNS and CDR2 SASEGT. Trimming removed 4 bases from V and 2 bases from J; junction bases left unmatched: 5. The CDR3 reads CASSATTGGQETQYF. The CDR3 nucleotides are TGTGCCAGCAGTGCCACGACAGGGGGGCAAGAGACCCAGTACTTC.

The table lists this clone with a few counts. The chain recombines TRBV11-2 with TRBJ2-7, with TRBD1 matching 8 bases. Germline V gene sequence: CDR1 SGHAT, CDR2 FQNNGV. The CDR3 sequence is 15 residues long. V shed 1 base and J 3 bases; nucleotides not matched to a gene: 5. The chain's CDR3 is CASSLVQGDLYEQYF. DNA for the CDR3: TGTGCCAGCAGCTTAGTACAGGGGGACCTCTACGAGCAGTACTTC.

The chain has TRBV5-5 and TRBJ1-1; D perhaps matches TRBD1 (6 bases). Germline CDR1 reads SGHKS; CDR2 reads YYEKEE (reference sequence). The germline V and J ends were trimmed by 2 bases and 4 bases, with 18 bases remaining between them. This CDR3 comprises 16 residues. The CDR3 sequence: CASSFFTGPWGTEAFF. CDR3 nucleotide sequence: TGTGCCAGCAGCTTTTTTACAGGGCCCTGGGGCACTGAAGCTTTCTTT.

The chain recombines TRBV7-2 with TRBJ2-1, with TRBD2 identical over 12 bases. Germline CDR1 SGHTA, CDR2 FQGNSA. CDR3 length: 17 amino acids. Unmatched junction bases numbered 6, after V lost 3 bases and J lost 3 bases. The CDR3 sequence is CASSLPRLAGVYNEQFF. The CDR3 region has the DNA TGTGCCAGCAGCTTGCCTCGACTAGCGGGAGTCTACAATGAGCAGTTCTTC.

This clone was counted only a few times. The chain uses TRBV7-9 and TRBJ1-1; maybe TRBD1 (5 bases). Germline CDR1 reads SEHNR; CDR2 reads FQNEAQ (reference sequence). This CDR3 contains 15 residues. The V gene lost 0 bases and the J gene lost 3 bases, with 11 bases spanning the gap. CDR3 sequence: CASSLAAGGDTEAFF. For the CDR3, the DNA is TGTGCCAGCAGCTTAGCTGCTGGGGGGGACACTGAAGCTTTCTTT.

V gene TRBV6-5 combines with J gene TRBJ2-1; TRBD1 aligns across 8 bases. Germline CDR1 reads MNHEY; CDR2 reads SVGAGI. With V trimmed by 5 bases and J by 2 bases, 2 bases remained unmatched. The length of the CDR3 is 14 residues. The CDR3 sequence: CASSDRGTYNEQFF. DNA for the CDR3: TGTGCCAGCAGTGACAGGGGCACCTACAATGAGCAGTTCTTC.